This TCR beta chain was retrieved from a study of CXCR3-negative and CXCR3-positive naive CD8 T cells. Turning to the study itself: TRB reads totalled about 130 million, about 1.5 +/- 0.3 million per library.

Every CD8+ T cell subset underwent triplicate sorting at some 300,000 cells apiece. The TRB cDNA libraries were prepared by 5' RACE with UMI labels. TCRdb reprocessed the 5' RACE reads; each CDR3 protein has one entry and no DNA is given. The sample totals 130,000 to 150,000 distinct CDR3 sequences. CDR3 length: 14 amino acids. Note on this clonotype: As yet, its antigen is unknown.

Points from the study as a whole: When CXCR3-positive naive cells were set against CXCR3-negative naive cells, the former had more hydrophobic TRB CDR3s. Cryopreserved PBMCs had partly decreased CXCR3 expression; fresh PBMCs were used in most assays.

This receptor was identified in a human donor in good health. Some clones in this sample may be carry-over from other donors' samples. The source material was naive CXCR3+ CD8+ T cells from blood. Specified subset: CD45RO-CCR7+CD27+CD95- naive CD8+ T cells expressing CXCR3 (TNR3+). J is TRBJ1-1 and V is TRBV12-3 or TRBV12-4; the D call from TCRdb, TRBD1, cannot be confirmed without DNA. The CDR3 region is CASSFAPGFTEAFF.